The entry that follows covers one TCR beta chain sequence. No antigen is known for it. The sample holds no much larger clone one base away, and base qualities are not on file. This record comes from a study of cytomegalovirus exposure and HLA in healthy donors (dated 2017 in TCRdb). In terms of the full investigation: In an earlier analysis of several hundred of the donors, less than 350 Gb of sequence data and 90 million to 120 million unique TCR beta sequences from roughly 200 million T cells were reported. Every repertoire in the discovery cohort had been generated on one and the same sequencing platform. Among a few hundred genotyped donors of the cohort, an average of approximately 240,000 unique TCR beta nucleotide sequences were sequenced per donor, roughly 20% of them non-productive. A later analysis re-analyzed previously published TCR beta repertoires from about 730 donors and added high-resolution HLA genotyping to study TCR occurrence patterns. The genetic ancestry cluster associated with self-reported Caucasian donors included about 84% of the 398 genotyped donors. Both class I and class II loci were covered by HLA typing, at four-digit resolution. Besides the first cohort of roughly 700 subjects, a separate validation cohort made up of 120 different subjects was used. Rather than using new phenotypic data, the later analysis identified candidate immune exposures from TCR beta sequences and from how often those sequences occurred across donors. Genome-wide SNP genotypes for about 65% of the 666 donors were used in a later genetic analysis, which treated that subset as a discovery cohort. Donor age, sex, ethnicity and CMV serostatus were collected together with the repertoire data. Because of strong linkage in the cohort, roughly five DR-DQ haplotypes were treated as single units for association and clustering. High-throughput TCR immunosequencing, statistical association of individual TCRs with disease status, and machine learning were combined to predict cytomegalovirus infection status. An earlier analysis of some 500 of the donors used high-throughput TCR beta sequencing to judge whether each TCR beta V gene segment behaved as functional or pseudogenic. Typing coverage varied by locus: about 620-640 donors for A, B, C, DRB1 and DQB1; around 560 for DQA1; nearly 610 for DPA1; some 470 for DPB1. An early release that covered roughly 600 HLA-typed donors contained about 290 gigabases of sequencing data and 80 million or so unique TCR sequences. The study aimed to test whether cataloging public T cell receptors could reveal signatures of past pathogen exposure. The T cell repertoires of 670 or so subjects were profiled by immunosequencing and related to cytomegalovirus serostatus.

In total, fewer than 750 healthy bone marrow donors made up the cohort. All cohort members were sampled while nominally healthy, although unrecorded immune exposures were likely present. The donor was CMV seronegative and was included in the group of 352 seronegative cohort members. A peripheral blood sample was provided by each donor, and peripheral blood mononuclear cells were used for TCR beta sequencing. The Qiagen DNeasy Blood Extraction Kit was used to extract genomic DNA from the blood cell samples. Summary of the overall study and its limitations: An association between a missense DCLRE1C variant and V-gene and J-gene trimming of TCR beta chains was found in a later genetic analysis and replicated in an independent cohort. The sequencing pipeline was judged likely to have produced a cluster of highly shared sequence variants as a technical artifact. In vitro tests confirmed that a few of the cytomegalovirus-associated TCR beta chains recognize cytomegalovirus antigens. In this cohort, only TCR beta chains were sequenced, and detectable features were limited by the absence of alpha or paired-chain data. In a later analysis, HLA-associated TCR beta chains showed more clonal expansion and lower generation probabilities than non-associated chains that were equally common. In a later analysis, most CMV-associated TCR beta chains were found to appear HLA-restricted, with HLA associations seemingly driven largely by CMV exposure. The classifier was reported to diagnose cytomegalovirus status with high specificity and sensitivity in both the original and validation cohorts. Because counts were too low, some 16 rarely observed V segments, including chromosome 9 orphons, were excluded from the earlier analysis of some 590 of the donors. Because HLA typing was missing for some donors at each locus, association tests included only the typed subset. The authors suggested that the approach could potentially be extended to other disease states and immunological phenotypes. The 87-base-pair reads could not distinguish some IMGT-functional V segments, including TRBV6-2 and TRBV6-3, so those segments were excluded. Correlated functional status among segregating V segments might reflect linkage disequilibrium, but an unknown experimental factor could not be ruled out. Several of the top co-occurrence clusters appeared to be linked to parvovirus B19, influenza, CMV and Epstein-Barr virus, according to a later analysis. CMV serostatus was the only immune exposure information available for the cohort. In a later analysis, the rate of TCR association differed among HLA loci, with DRB1 alleles having the most associated TCRs and HLA-C alleles having the fewest. Strong co-occurrence of HLA alleles, especially DR and DQ, made assigning TCR associations to individual alleles difficult. An earlier analysis of some 560 of the donors showed that most TCR beta V segments appeared in productive rearrangements either about 90% or about 30% of the time, which broadly matched IMGT annotations. While some public TCRs were present in many individuals, most TCR sequences turned up only very rarely across donors. Presence/absence analyses assumed roughly uniform sequencing depth across donors, an assumption that may not hold. A further reported finding was that TCR beta sequences accurately predicted the HLA-A and HLA-B alleles for most subjects in the first cohort. Specific HLA alleles were associated with roughly 17,000 TCR beta sequences at a false discovery rate of 0.05 in a later analysis. The study listed around 160 TCR beta chains as associated with cytomegalovirus. In a later genetic analysis, fewer N-insertions in productive TCRs were reported among donors in an Asian-associated ancestry cluster than the roughly 700-donor mean.

The method behind the library was the immunoSEQ multiplex PCR assay. A mixture of 60 forward primers for TCR Vbeta segments and 13 reverse primers for TCR Jbeta segments was used in the multiplex PCR. The CDR3 region of rearranged TCR beta genes was amplified from genomic DNA with a multiplex PCR assay. The Illumina HiSeq System was used to sequence the amplified TCR beta libraries as 87-base-pair reads. Per the source publication's procedure: A later analysis tallied 70 million to 100 million unique TCR beta chains across the 660 or so repertoires, and about 10 million of those chains were shared by two or more donors. To remove PCR and sequencing errors, raw reads were error-corrected and collapsed into unique sequences using a nearest-neighbor algorithm that merged closely related sequences. To assign V, D and J gene segments, CDR3 sequences were aligned to IMGT reference sequences. For a sequence to be retained, a match of at least six nucleotides was required to both a V gene segment and a J gene segment. Rearrangements were classified as productive when the CDR3 lacked stop codons and remained in frame with V and J, and all other rearrangements were classified as non-productive. CDR3 was defined by IMGT convention, running from the second conserved V-encoded cysteine to the conserved J-encoded phenylalanine. The earlier analysis of about 620 of the donors excluded sequences that lacked an unambiguous match to a single V gene segment. In an earlier analysis of several hundred of the donors, V segments were called functional above 56.7% productive rearrangements and were called segregating when the between-donor standard deviation exceeded 5%. A statistical classification framework was developed to diagnose cytomegalovirus status using the catalog of TCR beta chain sequences. In a later analysis, V and J genes were assigned by comparing TCR nucleotide sequences against IMGT/GENE-DB human TR gene sequences. The TCRdist pipeline was used in a later analysis to assign CDR3 sequences and most-parsimonious VDJ recombination scenarios. In a later analysis, every TCR beta chain was defined by the combination of its CDR3 amino acid sequence and its V-gene family, and reads without a unique V-gene family were dropped. In a later analysis, nearly 600 highly shared, low-generation-probability nucleotide sequences were removed to address suspected cross-contamination and a sequencing artifact. In a later analysis, a clonal expansion index for each public chain was calculated from normalized within-repertoire ranks of inferred template counts. Generation probabilities in a later analysis came from a VDJ recombination model fitted to out-of-frame rearrangements, and those results were checked against IGoR. A later analysis scored TCR-TCR, TCR-HLA and TCR-CMV co-occurrence with hypergeometric tests, applying a repertoire-size bias correction to TCR pairs. False discovery rates were estimated in a later analysis by permuting HLA or CMV assignments 20 times. In a later analysis, co-occurring TCRs were grouped with DBSCAN, and TCRdist sequence similarity was added when clustering was performed within HLA-allele-positive subsets. Repertoires with fewer than 30,000 or more than 120,000 public chains were left out of co-occurrence clustering, as were a handful of repertoires with anomalous nucleotide sharing. TCRdb carries this immuneACCESS record with in-frame sequences only. Its versions omit some clonotypes, under half of them owing to an unresolved V gene in the studies checked, with the rest unexplained. Clonal size and the V and J genes are those of that table, whereas D and trimming came from the DNA. This sample lists about 270,000 clones; around 66% were detected once. The ten biggest clones cover 2% to 2.5% of the sample.

The CDR3 goes from the cysteine to the phenylalanine over 15 residues. Just the 45-base CDR3 DNA is kept, in frame starting at base 1. CDR1 and CDR2 are read off the germline V gene (reference sequence) as SGHNT and YYREEE. Trimming takes 4 bases from V and 4 bases from J, and the germline ends sit 16 bases apart. The sequencing sample was made of PBMCs. This sequence originates from a female donor in good health and CMV-seronegative. The chain is encoded by TRBV5-4 joined to TRBJ2-3; TRBD2 is a possible D gene, resting on 7 matching bases. The CDR3 region has the sequence CASSVIGGLPDTQYF. The DNA is as follows: TGTGCCAGCAGCGTAATCGGGGGGCTTCCAGATACGCAGTATTTT.